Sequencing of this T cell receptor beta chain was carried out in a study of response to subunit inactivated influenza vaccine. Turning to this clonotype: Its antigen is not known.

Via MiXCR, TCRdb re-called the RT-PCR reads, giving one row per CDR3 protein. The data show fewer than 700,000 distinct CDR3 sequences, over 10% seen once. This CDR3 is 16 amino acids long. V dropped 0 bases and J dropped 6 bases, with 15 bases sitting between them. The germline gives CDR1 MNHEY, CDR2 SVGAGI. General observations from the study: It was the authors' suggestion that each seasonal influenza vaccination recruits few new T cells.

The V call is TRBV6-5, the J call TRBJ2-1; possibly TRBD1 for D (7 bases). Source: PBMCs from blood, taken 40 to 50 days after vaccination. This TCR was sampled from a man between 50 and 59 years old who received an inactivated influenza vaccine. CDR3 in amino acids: CASSYSLAGGLNEQFF. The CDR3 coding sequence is TGTGCCAGCAGTTACTCCTTGGCAGGGGGACTCAATGAGCAGTTCTTC.